This T cell receptor beta chain comes out of a study of CD39 and CD103 CD8 tumor-infiltrating T cells (dated by TCRdb to between 2018 and 2020). Regarding the research as a whole: Repertoire comparisons were shown for an HPV-positive HNSCC, an HPV-negative HNSCC, an ovarian cancer and a melanoma patient. Deep sequencing of TCRbeta CDR3 was used to compare the repertoires of CD8 TIL subsets, defined by CD103 and CD39, against those of peripheral memory CD8 T cells. Study-wide findings and limitations: Clonotypes from DN TILs largely overlapped with peripheral memory CD8 repertoires, while clonotypes from DP TILs were only rarely found in blood or uninvolved lymph node. Compared with DN and SP CD8 TILs and with blood memory CD8 T cells, DP CD8 TILs appeared more oligoclonal, with the top 30 clonotypes covering roughly 55-90%.

As to this clone: The clone's antigen remains unknown. Base qualities are not recorded, but no much larger clone differs from it by a single base.

Patients were not receiving therapy at sample collection, though earlier treatments ranged from chemotherapy, radiotherapy, surgery and immunotherapy to none. After thawing, cells went through T lymphocyte enrichment using a negative-selection kit, with EpCAM beads added for tumor-infiltrating lymphocytes. Memory CD8 T cells were sorted using a CD8+CD4-CD45RA- gate, without regard to whether the cells expressed CCR7. Before analysis, peripheral blood mononuclear cells were separated on a Ficoll-Paque PLUS gradient and then cryopreserved. Populations were sorted on a FACSAria II to over 98% purity, and cell pellets were frozen without culture for TCR sequencing. Measured from the cysteine to the phenylalanine, the CDR3 is 17 residues long. Only the CDR3 DNA is retained, 51 bases long and in frame from the first base. V is shortened by 6 bases, J by 5 bases, and the region joining them spans 22 bases. CDR1 and CDR2 are read off the germline V gene as MDHEN and SYDVKM.

From roughly 10,000 to 100,000 sorted cells per subset, genomic DNA was extracted using the DNeasy Blood and Tissue Kit. TCRbeta V-J or V-D-J regions were sequenced and mapped by the immunoSEQ service, with coverage above 10x per sample. The authors' pipeline ran thus. Analysis was limited to productive rearrangements exported from the immunoSEQ Analyzer platform, and clonality was evaluated on the 500 most abundant clones. Repertoire overlap between populations was quantified with the Morisita-Horn similarity index and the Jaccard index. Morisita-Horn similarity between CD8 T-cell subset TCR repertoires was measured in over five cancer patients. TCRdb's version of the immuneACCESS table is confined to in-frame rearrangements and falls short of the full clone set. An unresolved V gene accounts for under half of the shortfall where checked; the remainder is of unknown origin. That table gives V, J and clone size, and the DNA gave D and trimming. The sample yields approximately 17,000 clones; around nine tenths were counted once. The top ten clones comprise 3.5% to 5.5% of the sample.

This chain joins TRBV28 to TRBJ2-2; tentative D gene TRBD1, with 6 bases matching. What was sequenced was CD8+ T cells sorted from blood. The meaning of the sample's cell subset or site label: total memory CD8 T cells (CD45RA-CCR7+/-) from blood or uninvolved lymph node. The source of this sequence is a human donor with head and neck squamous cell carcinoma. The CDR3 reads CASSHRSAGEWTGELFF. The nucleotides read TGTGCCAGCAGCCATAGGTCGGCAGGGGAATGGACCGGGGAGCTGTTTTTT. The full variable domain, with segments outside the CDR3 supplied by the reference TRBV28 and TRBJ2-2 proteins, appears as DVKVTQSSRYLVKRTGEKVFLECVQDMDHENMFWYRQDPGLGLRLIYFSYDVKMKEKGDIPEGYSVSREKKERFSLILESASTNQTSMYLCASSHRSAGEWTGELFFGEGSRLTVL.